These 19 T cell receptor beta chains were sequenced from one sample in a study of human T cells and chemical hapten exposure. This sample's time point: pre-sensitization, week 0. The treatment is: therapeutic diphenylcyclopropenone sensitization with weekly scalp DPC. One entry per CDR3 protein results from TCRdb running MiXCR on the RACE reads. The sample includes roughly 120,000 distinct CDR3 sequences, about 13% of them seen just once. The specimen was whole blood, collected in connection with sensitization to the hapten diphenylcyclopropenone (DPC). The receptors come from a woman between 18 and 29 years old with alopecia areata. Some clones in this sample may be carry-over from other donors' samples.

This clonotype was seen at least ten times. V and J are TRBV12-3 or TRBV12-4 and TRBJ1-2; 11 nucleotides match TRBD1. V was clipped by 5 bases and J by 5 bases; unmatched bases: 7. This CDR3 region has 15 residues. CDR3 sequence: CASSPDRGRLYGYTF. In DNA, the CDR3 is TGTGCCAGCAGTCCGGACAGGGGGCGGCTTTATGGCTACACCTTC.

V usage is TRBV6-5 and J usage is TRBJ2-7; the D is unclear. Germline V gene data show CDR1 as MNHEY and CDR2 as SVGAGI. The CDR3 length is 11 residues. The V gene lost 6 bases and the J gene lost 3 bases, with 6 bases spanning the gap. CDR3 region: CASRQGYEQYF. DNA for the CDR3: TGTGCCAGCAGGCAAGGCTACGAGCAGTACTTC.

This clonotype was counted at least ten times. The gene calls are TRBV11-2 and TRBJ1-1, with TRBD1 as a possible D gene (5 bases). The germline V and J ends were trimmed by 1 base and 7 bases, with 13 bases remaining between them. The CDR3 is made up of 14 amino acids. CDR1 SGHAT and CDR2 FQNNGV come from the germline V gene. DNA for the CDR3: TGTGCCAGCAGCTTAGGGAGGGGTTTTGGTGAAGCTTTCTTT. This gives the protein CASSLGRGFGEAFF.

The V call is TRBV6-1, the J call TRBJ1-2; D gene unclear. V was trimmed by 0 bases and J by 7 bases, leaving 15 bases between them. From germline, CDR1 is MNHNS and CDR2 SASEGT. The CDR3 has 15 amino acids. The CDR3 region is CASSEALGRPGGYTF. In DNA form, the CDR3 reads TGTGCCAGCAGTGAAGCCTTGGGGAGGCCCGGTGGCTACACCTTC.

This clonotype was observed a handful of times. CDR3: CASSYGRGDLYKNEQFF. CDR3 DNA sequence: TGTGCCAGCAGTTACGGTAGGGGGGACTTATACAAGAATGAGCAGTTCTTC. The chain employs TRBV6-2 or TRBV6-3 and TRBJ2-1; D is tentatively TRBD1 or TRBD2 (6 bases each). Germline V gives CDR1 MNHEY, CDR2 SVGEGT. The CDR3 spans 17 residues. Trimming removed 2 bases at V and 7 bases at J, with 21 bases between.

DNA for the CDR3: TGTGCCAGCACTTTAGGCGGGACAGGGGGAGGGGAAAAACTGTTTTTT. Translated, it gives CASTLGGTGGGEKLFF. The V call is TRBV6-6, the J call TRBJ1-4, with TRBD1 matching 11 bases. Unmatched junction bases numbered 12, after V lost 7 bases and J lost 8 bases. This CDR3 region has 16 residues. Looked up from germline, CDR1 is MNHNY and CDR2 is SVGAGI (reference sequence).

The chain joins TRBV7-2 to TRBJ2-3; D not certain. Germline lookup yields CDR1 SGHTA and CDR2 FQGNSA. Trimming pared 2 bases from V and 5 bases from J, leaving 8 bases between. The CDR3 covers 13 residues. As DNA, the CDR3 is TGTGCCAGCAGCTTAAAGGGTCGAGATACGCAGTATTTT. Protein product: CASSLKGRDTQYF. Variable domain in full (rest from reference TRBV7-2 and TRBJ2-3): GAGVSQSPSNKVTEKGKDVELRCDPISGHTALYWYRQSLGQGLEFLIYFQGNSAPDKSGLPSDRFSAERTGGSVSTLTIQRTQQEDSAVYLCASSLKGRDTQYFGPGTRLTVL.

This clonotype has ten or more counts. CDR3 region: CASSRGDTGELFF. In DNA form, the CDR3 reads TGTGCCAGCAGTCGGGGGGACACCGGGGAGCTGTTTTTT. The chain couples TRBV6-1 to TRBJ2-2; TRBD2 matches at 7 bases. V was clipped by 5 bases and J by 3 bases; unmatched bases: 0. Germline CDR1 reads MNHNS; CDR2 reads SASEGT. The CDR3 has 13 amino acids.

The chain joins TRBV12-3 or TRBV12-4 to TRBJ2-7, with D unclear. V shed 8 bases and J shed 3 bases, with 11 bases lying between them. This CDR3 spans 12 amino acids. The CDR3: CASGVGFYEQYF. The CDR3 DNA is TGTGCCAGCGGCGTGGGCTTCTACGAGCAGTACTTC.

The chain couples TRBV4-1 to TRBJ1-6; 9 nucleotides match TRBD1. J gave up 9 bases and V 3 bases, and 9 bases lay outside the gene matches. This CDR3 is 16 amino acids long. Germline CDR1 and CDR2: MGHRA and YSYEKL. CDR3: CASSQVQGAISSPLHF. CDR3 coding DNA: TGCGCCAGCAGCCAGGTACAGGGGGCTATCAGTTCACCCCTCCACTTT.

The V and J genes are TRBV20-1 and TRBJ2-7, with 10 bases identical to TRBD1. The CDR3 sequence is 15 residues long. The germline CDR1 and CDR2 sequences are DFQATT and SNEGSKA (reference sequence). Unmatched junction bases numbered 6, after V lost 0 bases and J lost 4 bases. The DNA for the CDR3 is TGCAGTGCTAGAGACCGGGACAGGGGTCTTTACGAGCAGTACTTC. This gives the protein CSARDRDRGLYEQYF.

The chain employs TRBV25-1 and TRBJ2-7; tentatively, D is TRBD1 (6 bases). With 8 bases removed from V and 1 base from J, the gap between germline ends came to 9 bases. CDR3 length: 12 amino acids. CDR1 MGHDK and CDR2 SYGVNS come from the germline V gene. The CDR3 region has the DNA TGTGCCAGCCTAGGACAGTCCTACGAGCAGTACTTC. Protein sequence: CASLGQSYEQYF.

This clonotype was seen at least ten times. The chain has TRBV11-2 and TRBJ2-5; no reliable D call. V lost 1 base to trimming and J lost 2 bases, with 8 bases between them. CDR1 is SGHAT and CDR2 is FQNNGV in the germline V gene. This CDR3 contains 14 residues. CDR3 DNA: TGTGCCAGCAGCTTAGCGACGAAGCAAGAGACCCAGTACTTC. It is translated as CASSLATKQETQYF.

In this sample, this clonotype turned up many times. The chain joins TRBV18 to TRBJ1-2; D is unresolved. The CDR3 is made up of 15 amino acids. Germline assignment: CDR1 KGHSH and CDR2 LQKENI. Trimming left V 1 base short and J 5 bases short, with 14 bases between. The CDR3 loop reads CASSPRAEMRYGYTF. The CDR3 DNA is TGTGCCAGCTCACCACGGGCAGAGATGCGGTATGGCTACACCTTC. Complete variable domain (other parts from reference TRBV18 and TRBJ1-2): NAGVMQNPRHLVRRRGQEARLRCSPMKGHSHVYWYRQLPEEGLKFMVYLQKENIIDESGMPKERFSAEFPKEGPSILRIQQVVRGDSAAYFCASSPRAEMRYGYTFGSGTRLTVV.

The CDR3 bases are TGTGCCAGCAGTTTGGGCTCAGGGCCCGAGCAGTACTTC. This gives the protein CASSLGSGPEQYF. The chain employs TRBV12-3 or TRBV12-4 and TRBJ2-7; TRBD1 might be the D (5 bases). Between the trimmed V and J ends, which lost 3 bases and 6 bases, there was a span of 12 bases. The CDR3 loop spans 13 amino acids.

With regard to this clonotype: This may be a read error: a much more frequent sequence differs by one nucleotide. The chain joins TRBV4-3 to TRBJ2-2; D is possibly TRBD1 or TRBD2 (5 bases each). The CDR3 sequence is 17 residues long. The ends were cut back, 4 bases at V and 3 bases at J, with 18 bases in the middle. Per germline, CDR1 LGHNA and CDR2 YSLEER. The CDR3, as DNA: TGCGCCAGCAGCCTGTATCCGGGACCTGCGGACACCGGGGAGCTGTTTTTT. Its protein is CASSLYPGPADTGELFF.

This clonotype was recorded a few times. DNA for the CDR3: TGTGCCAGCAGCCAGGACCGCACCTACGAGCAGTACTTC. Translated: CASSQDRTYEQYF. The chain joins TRBV2 to TRBJ2-7; D is unresolved. The V end was cut by 6 bases, the J end by 2 bases, with 11 bases between. The germline CDR1 and CDR2 sequences are SNHLY and FYNNEI. The CDR3 covers 13 residues.

This clonotype showed up just a few times. The chain joins TRBV9 to TRBJ1-1; D ambiguous. The V and J ends lost 6 bases and 0 bases respectively, with 9 bases between them. The CDR3 extends over 13 amino acids. CDR1 is SGDLS and CDR2 is YYNGEE in the germline V gene. CDR3 sequence (DNA): TGTGCCAGCACCGGTATTGTGAACACTGAAGCTTTCTTT. It is translated as CASTGIVNTEAFF.

The table lists this clonotype with many counts. This rearrangement joins TRBV9 to TRBJ2-5; D might be TRBD2 (6 bases). The CDR3 has 15 residues. Germline V lookup: CDR1 SGDLS, CDR2 YYNGEE. The V end was cut by 2 bases, the J end by 5 bases, with 16 bases between. The CDR3 spells CASSVSNGGGETQYF. The CDR3 nucleotides read TGTGCCAGCAGCGTGAGTAACGGGGGTGGCGAGACCCAGTACTTC.